The rows below give T cell receptor beta chains drawn from one sample of a study of cytomegalovirus exposure and HLA in healthy donors. Sequencing used immunoSEQ multiplex PCR; TCRdb keeps in-frame clones, though not all of them. This sample has 52,000 or so clones; 89% occur once, and the top ten carry about 16%. The sequenced sample consisted of PBMCs. These receptors all come from a woman aged 18-29 years in good health and CMV-seronegative. Both conserved end residues are part of each CDR3. The D gene is left open where the match is weak. Size values are once, few and many counts, or a class for expanded clones, and some rows have none.

TGTGCCAGCAGTTGGGACAGGATAAACACCGGGGAGCTGTTTTTT | CASSWDRINTGELFF | TRBD1 | TRBV27 | NA | TRBJ2-2
TGTGCCAGCAGCCGTACCACGGGAGTAACGGAAAACGAGCAGTACTTC | CASSRTTGVTENEQYF | NA | TRBV7-2 | once | TRBJ2-7
TGTGCCAGCGAGACCGGGACTAGCGATAACACCGGGGAGCTGTTTTTT | CASETGTSDNTGELFF | TRBD2 | TRBV14 | NA | TRBJ2-2
TGCGCCAGCAGCTTGGGGGCTACAGGGAGCTCTGAAGCTTTCTTT | CASSLGATGSSEAFF | NA | TRBV5-1 | NA | TRBJ1-1
TGTGCCAGCAGCGCACCGGACAGGGACGGCACAGATACGCAGTATTTT | CASSAPDRDGTDTQYF | TRBD1 | TRBV9 | NA | TRBJ2-3
TGTGCCAGCAGCCACAACGGACTAGACTATGGCTACACCTTC | CASSHNGLDYGYTF | NA | TRBV9 | NA | TRBJ1-2
TGTGCCAGCTCACCGCGGCAGGGGGCAGATACGCAGTATTTT | CASSPRQGADTQYF | TRBD1 | TRBV18 | NA | TRBJ2-3
TGCGCCAGCAGACTTCTCCCGGGACTAGCGGGAGTAGATACGCAGTATTTT | CASRLLPGLAGVDTQYF | TRBD2 | TRBV5-1 | NA | TRBJ2-3
TGTGCCTGGAGCCCCGGTATCGCCAAAGAGACCCAGTACTTC | CAWSPGIAKETQYF | NA | TRBV30 | NA | TRBJ2-5
TGTGCCAGCAGCTTAGGGGGGCTGTCCACTGAAGCTTTCTTT | CASSLGGLSTEAFF | NA | TRBV13 | NA | TRBJ1-1
TGTGCCAGCAGCTGGGGACAGGGGGTCTACGAGCAGTACTTC | CASSWGQGVYEQYF | TRBD1 | TRBV11-2 | NA | TRBJ2-7
TGTGCCTGGGGACCGGACAGGGAAGGCTACACCTTC | CAWGPDREGYTF | TRBD1 | TRBV30 | NA | TRBJ1-2
TGTGCCAGTAGTATTAAGGCGCAGGGGAATTCACCCCTCCACTTT | CASSIKAQGNSPLHF | NA | TRBV19 | NA | TRBJ1-6
TGTGCCAGCAGCTACCAAAGGGATACTAGAACCTACCAAGAGACCCAGTACTTC | CASSYQRDTRTYQETQYF | NA | TRBV7-2 | NA | TRBJ2-5
TGTGCCAGCAGTCTAGCAGCGGCGGGCAGCTCCTACGAGCAGTACTTC | CASSLAAAGSSYEQYF | NA | TRBV28 | NA | TRBJ2-7
TGTGCCAGTAGCCACCCCAGATACAATGAGCAGTTCTTC | CASSHPRYNEQFF | NA | TRBV19 | NA | TRBJ2-1
TGTGCCTGGAGGGACAGAAACGGCTACGAGCAGTACTTC | CAWRDRNGYEQYF | NA | TRBV30 | NA | TRBJ2-7
TGTGCCAGCAGCTTAGAGGGGGCGAGTAACACTGAAGCTTTCTTT | CASSLEGASNTEAFF | NA | TRBV11-3 | NA | TRBJ1-1
TGTGCCAGCTCACCACAGGGGGGGCCGAGGGATACGCAGTATTTT | CASSPQGGPRDTQYF | NA | TRBV18 | NA | TRBJ2-3
TGTGCCAGCAGCCGTAACAGGGCTGAAGCTTTCTTT | CASSRNRAEAFF | NA | TRBV11-1 | NA | TRBJ1-1
TGTGCCAGCAGCGTAGGTCCGGGAGATACGCAGTATTTT | CASSVGPGDTQYF | NA | TRBV9 | NA | TRBJ2-3
TGTGCCAGCAGCCGTAAAACGGGGAGTGAGCAGTTCTTC | CASSRKTGSEQFF | NA | TRBV6-5 | NA | TRBJ2-1
TGTGCCAGTAGTATTCTAGTCGCCCACAATGAGCAGTTCTTC | CASSILVAHNEQFF | NA | TRBV19 | few | TRBJ2-1
TGTGCCAGTAGTATTTCGGTTTCTGCTAGACGGACTAACTATGGCTACACCTTC | CASSISVSARRTNYGYTF | NA | TRBV19 | NA | TRBJ1-2
TGTGCCAGCAGTTCGACAGGGAACAATGAGCAGTTCTTC | CASSSTGNNEQFF | TRBD1 | TRBV7-9 | NA | TRBJ2-1
TGTGCCAGCAATCCCTTAAAGGGGATGACAGATACGCAGTATTTT | CASNPLKGMTDTQYF | NA | TRBV5-4 | once | TRBJ2-3
TGTGCCAGCAGGGGGACAGGGAGAGCCGAGCAGTACTTC | CASRGTGRAEQYF | TRBD1 | TRBV28 | NA | TRBJ2-7
TGTGCCAGCATCCAGTACTCTGGGGCCAACGTCCTGACTTTC | CASIQYSGANVLTF | NA | TRBV5-6 | once | TRBJ2-6
TGTGCCAGCAGCTTAGCGGGCGGGGCCACAGATACGCAGTATTTT | CASSLAGGATDTQYF | NA | TRBV7-6 | NA | TRBJ2-3